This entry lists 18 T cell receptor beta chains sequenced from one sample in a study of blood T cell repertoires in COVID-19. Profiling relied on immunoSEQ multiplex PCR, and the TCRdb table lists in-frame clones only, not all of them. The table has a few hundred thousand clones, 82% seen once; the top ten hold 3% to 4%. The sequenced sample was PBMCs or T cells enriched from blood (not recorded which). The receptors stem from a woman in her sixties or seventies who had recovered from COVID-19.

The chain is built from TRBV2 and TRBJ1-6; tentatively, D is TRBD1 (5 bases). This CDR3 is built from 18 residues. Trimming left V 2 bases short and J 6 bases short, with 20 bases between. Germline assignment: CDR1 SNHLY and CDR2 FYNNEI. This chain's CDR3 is CASSEWGAWGEINSPLHF. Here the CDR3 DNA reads TGTGCCAGCAGTGAATGGGGAGCTTGGGGGGAGATTAATTCACCCCTCCACTTT.

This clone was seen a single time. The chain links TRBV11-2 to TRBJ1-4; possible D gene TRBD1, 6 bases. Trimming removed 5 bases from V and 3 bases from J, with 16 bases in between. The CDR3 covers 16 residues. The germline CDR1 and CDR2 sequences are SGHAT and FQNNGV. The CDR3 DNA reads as TGTGCCAGCAGCCCCACGGGGTCAGGGGCTAATGAAAAACTGTTTTTT. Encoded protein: CASSPTGSGANEKLFF.

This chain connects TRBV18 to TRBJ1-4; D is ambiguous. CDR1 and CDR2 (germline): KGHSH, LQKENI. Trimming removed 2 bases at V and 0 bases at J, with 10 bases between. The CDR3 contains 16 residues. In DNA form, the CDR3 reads TGTGCCAGCTCACCAGCTCAAGCTGCAACTAATGAAAAACTGTTTTTT. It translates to CASSPAQAATNEKLFF.

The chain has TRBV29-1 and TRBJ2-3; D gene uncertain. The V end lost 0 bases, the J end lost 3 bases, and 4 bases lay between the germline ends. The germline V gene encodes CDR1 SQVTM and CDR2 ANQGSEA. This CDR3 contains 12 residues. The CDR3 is CSVEDRTDTQYF. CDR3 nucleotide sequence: TGCAGCGTTGAAGACAGGACAGATACGCAGTATTTT.

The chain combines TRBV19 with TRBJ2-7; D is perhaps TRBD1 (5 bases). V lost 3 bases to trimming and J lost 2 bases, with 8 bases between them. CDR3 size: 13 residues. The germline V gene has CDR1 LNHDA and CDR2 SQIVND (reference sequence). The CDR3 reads CASSMGRAYEQYF. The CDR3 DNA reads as TGTGCCAGTAGTATGGGCAGGGCCTACGAGCAGTACTTC.

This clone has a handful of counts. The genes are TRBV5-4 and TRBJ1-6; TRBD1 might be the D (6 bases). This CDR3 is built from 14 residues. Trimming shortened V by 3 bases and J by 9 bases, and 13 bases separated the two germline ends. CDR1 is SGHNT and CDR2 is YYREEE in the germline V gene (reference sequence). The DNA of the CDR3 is TGTGCCAGCAGCTCAGGCTCAGGGGTTTCACCCCTCCACTTT. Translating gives CASSSGSGVSPLHF.

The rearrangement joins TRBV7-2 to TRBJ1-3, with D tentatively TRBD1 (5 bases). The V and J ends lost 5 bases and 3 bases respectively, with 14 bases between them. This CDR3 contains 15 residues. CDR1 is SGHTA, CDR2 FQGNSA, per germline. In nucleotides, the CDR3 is TGTGCCAGCAGCGCGGGGCCCGGGGGTGGAAACACCATATATTTT. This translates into CASSAGPGGGNTIYF.

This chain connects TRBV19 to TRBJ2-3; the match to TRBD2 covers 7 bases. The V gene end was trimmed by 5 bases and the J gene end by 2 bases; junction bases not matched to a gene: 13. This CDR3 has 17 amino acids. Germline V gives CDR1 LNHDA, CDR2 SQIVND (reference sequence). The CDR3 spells CASSARDYSPDTDTQYF. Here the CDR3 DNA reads TGTGCCAGTAGTGCCCGGGACTACTCCCCAGACACAGATACGCAGTATTTT.

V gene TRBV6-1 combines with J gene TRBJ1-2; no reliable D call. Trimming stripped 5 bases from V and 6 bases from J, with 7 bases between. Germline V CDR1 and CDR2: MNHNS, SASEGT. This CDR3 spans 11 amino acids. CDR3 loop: CASSYRDGYTF. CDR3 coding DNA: TGTGCCAGCAGTTATCGGGATGGCTACACCTTC.

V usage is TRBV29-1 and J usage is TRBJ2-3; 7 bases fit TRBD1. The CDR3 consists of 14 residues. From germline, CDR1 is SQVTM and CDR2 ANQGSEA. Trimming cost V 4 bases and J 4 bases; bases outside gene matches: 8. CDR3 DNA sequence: TGCAGCGTTGCCCTTCAGGGGGTGGCAGATACGCAGTATTTT. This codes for CSVALQGVADTQYF.

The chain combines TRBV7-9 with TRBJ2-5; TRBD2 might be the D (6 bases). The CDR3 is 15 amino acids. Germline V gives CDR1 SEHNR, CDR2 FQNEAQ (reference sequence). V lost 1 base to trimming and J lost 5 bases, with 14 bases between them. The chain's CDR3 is CASSLGRGSRETQYF. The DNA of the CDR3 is TGTGCCAGCAGCTTAGGACGGGGGTCGAGGGAGACCCAGTACTTC.

CDR3 amino acids: CASSLVGASGNTIYF. The CDR3 DNA reads as TGTGCCAGCAGCTTAGTAGGGGCTTCTGGAAACACCATATATTTT. The gene calls are TRBV7-2 and TRBJ1-3; perhaps TRBD1 as D (5 bases). The CDR3 is 15 amino acids. Trimming cost V 1 base and J 1 base, with 8 bases left between them. Germline assignment: CDR1 SGHTA and CDR2 FQGNSA. Looking up the rest from reference TRBV7-2 and TRBJ1-3 gives the full variable domain: GAGVSQSPSNKVTEKGKDVELRCDPISGHTALYWYRQSLGQGLEFLIYFQGNSAPDKSGLPSDRFSAERTGGSVSTLTIQRTQQEDSAVYLCASSLVGASGNTIYFGEGSWLTVV.

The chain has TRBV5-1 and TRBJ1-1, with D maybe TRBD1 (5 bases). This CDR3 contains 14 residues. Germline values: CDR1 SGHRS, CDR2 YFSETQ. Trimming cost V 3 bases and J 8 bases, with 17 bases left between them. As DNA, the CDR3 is TGCGCCAGCAGCTCGACCGCAGGGCTGATGGAAGCTTTCTTT. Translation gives CASSSTAGLMEAFF.

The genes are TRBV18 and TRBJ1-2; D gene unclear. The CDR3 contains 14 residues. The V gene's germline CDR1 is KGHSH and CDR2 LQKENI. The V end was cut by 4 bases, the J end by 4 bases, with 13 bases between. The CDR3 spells CASSQGADGYGYTF. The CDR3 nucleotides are TGTGCCAGCTCACAGGGAGCGGATGGCTATGGCTACACCTTC.

CDR3 residues: CASSLDRGQNSPLHF. The CDR3 coding sequence is TGCGCCAGCAGCTTGGACAGGGGGCAGAATTCACCCCTCCACTTT. V is TRBV5-1 and J is TRBJ1-6, with 9 bases identical to TRBD1. The germline V gene encodes CDR1 SGHRS and CDR2 YFSETQ. The CDR3 extends over 15 amino acids. Trimming removed 0 bases from V and 7 bases from J; junction bases left unmatched: 2.

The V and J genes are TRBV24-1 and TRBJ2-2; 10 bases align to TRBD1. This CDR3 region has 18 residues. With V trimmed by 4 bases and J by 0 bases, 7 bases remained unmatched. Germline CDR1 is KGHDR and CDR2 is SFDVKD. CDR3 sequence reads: CATSDAPGQGTNTGELFF. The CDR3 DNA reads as TGTGCCACCAGTGACGCCCCGGGACAGGGGACGAACACCGGGGAGCTGTTTTTT.

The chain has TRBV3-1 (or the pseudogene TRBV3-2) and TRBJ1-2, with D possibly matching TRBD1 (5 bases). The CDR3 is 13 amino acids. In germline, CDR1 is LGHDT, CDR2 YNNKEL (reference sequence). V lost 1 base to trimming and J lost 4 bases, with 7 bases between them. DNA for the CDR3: TGTGCCAGCAGCCAAGGACAGCCCTATGGCTACACCTTC. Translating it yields CASSQGQPYGYTF.

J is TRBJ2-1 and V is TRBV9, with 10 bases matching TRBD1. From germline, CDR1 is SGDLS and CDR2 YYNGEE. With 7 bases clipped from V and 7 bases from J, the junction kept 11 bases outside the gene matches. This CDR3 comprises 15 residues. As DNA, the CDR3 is TGTGCCAGCTCCAAAAGGGACAGGGGTAGTAATGAGCAGTTCTTC. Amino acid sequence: CASSKRDRGSNEQFF. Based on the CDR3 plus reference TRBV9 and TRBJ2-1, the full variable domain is DSGVTQTPKHLITATGQRVTLRCSPRSGDLSVYWYQQSLDQGLQFLIQYYNGEERAKGNILERFSAQQFPDLHSELNLSSLELGDSALYFCASSKRDRGSNEQFFGPGTRLTVL.